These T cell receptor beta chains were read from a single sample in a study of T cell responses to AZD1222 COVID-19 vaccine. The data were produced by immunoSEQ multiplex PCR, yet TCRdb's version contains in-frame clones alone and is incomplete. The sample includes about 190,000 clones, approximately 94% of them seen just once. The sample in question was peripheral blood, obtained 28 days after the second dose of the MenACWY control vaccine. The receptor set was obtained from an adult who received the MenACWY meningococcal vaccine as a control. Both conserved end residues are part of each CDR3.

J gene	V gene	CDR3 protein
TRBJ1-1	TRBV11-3	CASSLGRATEAFF
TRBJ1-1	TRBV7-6	CASSLGTENTEAFF
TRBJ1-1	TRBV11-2	CASSFVGMSTEAFF
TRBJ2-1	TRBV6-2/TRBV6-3	CASSRVHNEQFF
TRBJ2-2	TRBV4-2	CASSQEETSGRANTGELFF
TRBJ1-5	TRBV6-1	CASSDGQGPNQPQHF
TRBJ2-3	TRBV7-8	CASRTTGDGGTDTQYF
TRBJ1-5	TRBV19	CASSIGHNQPQHF
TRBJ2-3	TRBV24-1	CATSDGSGRAGPDTQYF
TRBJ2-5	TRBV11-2	CASSRTGTAFSGETQYF
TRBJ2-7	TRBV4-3	CASSQDPSPSSYEQYF
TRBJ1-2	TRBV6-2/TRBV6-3	CASSRSARAGYGYTF
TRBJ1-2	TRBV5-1	CATSPRVDYGYTF
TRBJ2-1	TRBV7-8	CASSLTLGLAGDDEQFF
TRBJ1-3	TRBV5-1	CASSSSTGTAGNTIYF
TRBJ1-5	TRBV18	CASSRDRGGQPQHF
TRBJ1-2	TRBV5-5	CASSTRGLRAYTF
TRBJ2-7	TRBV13	CASSLDFRGPSYEQYF
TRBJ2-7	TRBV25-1	CASSEYKGASEQYF
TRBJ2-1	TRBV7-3	CASSLGLAGEGGNEQFF
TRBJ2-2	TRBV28	CASIPLNTGELFF
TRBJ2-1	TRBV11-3	CASSLGLAEGEQFF
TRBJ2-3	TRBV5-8	CASSLLASSTDTQYF
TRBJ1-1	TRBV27	CASSLFPRRTEAFF
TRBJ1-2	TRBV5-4	CASRFQGLYGYTF